The rows below give T cell receptor beta chains drawn from one sample of a study of T cell changes during pregnancy in multiple sclerosis. Method: immunoSEQ multiplex PCR; TCRdb's copy keeps in-frame clones and lacks some. The data contain 70,000 to 100,000 clones, more than 90% of them singletons. The sequenced sample was peripheral blood, obtained in the first trimester of pregnancy. The origin of the receptors is a female donor with multiple sclerosis, enrolled in a pregnancy study. CDR3s include the opening cysteine and the closing phenylalanine or tryptophan. D genes are given only for firm matches. For some rows the clone size is stated as once, few or many, or as a class when expanded; others skip it.

TRBJ1-2,NA,TRBV28,TRBD1,CASSLPSRGDGYTF,TGTGCCAGCAGTCTCCCCTCCAGGGGGGATGGCTACACCTTC
TRBJ2-7,once,TRBV7-9,NA,CASSSYTENMYEQYF,TGTGCCAGCAGCTCTTATACGGAGAATATGTACGAGCAGTACTTC
TRBJ2-7,NA,TRBV27,NA,CASSLASHNSYEQYF,TGTGCCAGCAGTTTGGCTTCTCACAACTCCTACGAGCAGTACTTC
TRBJ1-2,NA,TRBV28,TRBD1,CASSLTGNNYGYTF,TGTGCCAGCAGCTTGACAGGGAATAACTATGGCTACACCTTC
TRBJ2-5,NA,TRBV7-6,TRBD1,CASGREGTGQETQYF,TGTGCCAGCGGACGGGAAGGGACAGGTCAAGAGACCCAGTACTTC
TRBJ2-3,NA,TRBV5-5,NA,CASSLGHLTDTQYF,TGTGCCAGCAGCTTGGGACACCTGACAGATACGCAGTATTTT
TRBJ2-2,NA,TRBV7-2,NA,CASSRTPGNTGELFF,TGTGCCAGCAGCCGCACTCCGGGGAACACCGGGGAGCTGTTTTTT
TRBJ2-3,NA,TRBV6-6,TRBD1,CASSYKGTGRPDTQYF,TGTGCCAGCAGTTACAAAGGGACAGGGAGGCCAGATACGCAGTATTTT
TRBJ1-5,NA,TRBV10-3,NA,CAISEAGWGGINNQPQHF,TGTGCCATCAGTGAGGCGGGGTGGGGGGGAATAAACAATCAGCCCCAGCATTTT
TRBJ1-1,NA,TRBV27,NA,CASSLTGVANTEAFF,TGTGCCAGCAGTTTAACAGGTGTGGCGAACACTGAAGCTTTCTTT
TRBJ2-6,NA,TRBV7-8,NA,CASSLRRGLLSGANVLTF,TGTGCCAGCAGCTTACGGCGGGGGCTATTGTCTGGGGCCAACGTCCTGACTTTC
TRBJ1-1,few,TRBV5-4,TRBD1,CASSPGGPGGNTEAFF,TGTGCCAGCAGCCCTGGAGGGCCAGGGGGGAACACTGAAGCTTTCTTT
TRBJ2-7,NA,TRBV28,NA,CASSYPEGTYEQYF,TGTGCCAGCAGTTATCCGGAGGGGACTTACGAGCAGTACTTC
TRBJ2-7,few,TRBV6-1,NA,CASSVGLGGSEQYF,TGTGCCAGCAGCGTCGGCCTGGGAGGTTCGGAGCAGTACTTC
TRBJ2-7,NA,TRBV28,TRBD2,CASRGLAGGTYEQYF,TGTGCCAGCAGGGGACTAGCGGGAGGAACCTACGAGCAGTACTTC
TRBJ1-1,NA,TRBV30,NA,CAWTTWGGMRTEAFF,TGTGCCTGGACCACATGGGGGGGGATGCGCACTGAAGCTTTCTTT
TRBJ1-5,NA,TRBV7-2,TRBD1,CASSGQVFSNQPQHF,TGTGCCAGCAGCGGACAGGTCTTTAGCAATCAGCCCCAGCATTTT
TRBJ1-1,NA,TRBV19,NA,CASSKGLDEGNTEAFF,TGTGCCAGTAGTAAAGGCCTAGACGAGGGGAACACTGAAGCTTTCTTT
TRBJ2-1,NA,TRBV19,NA,CASSTKSRDYNEQFF,TGTGCCAGTAGCACAAAATCCCGGGACTACAATGAGCAGTTCTTC
TRBJ2-7,NA,TRBV2,NA,CASMLEAGSYEQYF,TGTGCCAGCATGCTGGAGGCGGGCTCCTACGAGCAGTACTTC
TRBJ2-3,NA,TRBV29-1,NA,CSHRYTDTQYF,TGCAGCCACAGGTACACAGATACGCAGTATTTT
TRBJ2-2,NA,TRBV4-3,NA,CASSPGAGELFF,TGCGCCAGCAGCCCGGGGGCCGGGGAGCTGTTTTTT